This TCR beta chain was found in a study of regulatory T cells in long-lasting Graves disease. The CDR3 is 15 amino acids. Deletions cut 7 bases from V and 0 bases from J, with 10 bases between. Arm-PCR of CDR3 regions with iRepertoire HTBI primers generated TCR beta libraries. TCRdb itself ran the multiplex PCR reads through MiXCR, one entry per CDR3 protein. Of over 650,000 distinct CDR3 sequences listed, 25% to 35% are singletons. Time point meaning: persistent/refractory GD, antithyroid drugs over 5 years with positive TRAb. The TCR library used RNA extracted from PBMCs. The table lists this clonotype with a few counts.

V usage is TRBV12-3 or TRBV12-4 and J usage is TRBJ1-6; the D is unclear. This TCR was sampled from a female donor with Graves disease. This sample comprised peripheral blood mononuclear cells (PBMCs), obtained when the disease was refractory, from a patient treated with antithyroid drugs. CDR3 sequence (DNA): TGTGCCAGCACCAAAGGGAGCTCCTATAATTCACCCCTCCACTTT. Translated: CASTKGSSYNSPLHF.